The 30 T cell receptor beta chains listed next were all sequenced from one sample in a study of blood T cell repertoires in COVID-19. Sequencing was performed with immunoSEQ multiplex PCR; in TCRdb, only in-frame clones are kept and a portion is missing. The sample shows a few hundred thousand clones, 75% to 85% of them seen only once. Sequencing was carried out using peripheral blood. These receptors all stem from a woman aged 35 to 49 who had recovered from COVID-19.

V and J are TRBV29-1 and TRBJ1-2; 8 nucleotides match TRBD1. V shed 6 bases and J 0 bases; nucleotides not matched to a gene: 3. The CDR3 length is 13 residues. The V gene's germline CDR1 is SQVTM and CDR2 ANQGSEA. The DNA for the CDR3 is TGCAGCGTGGGACAGGTCTCTAACTATGGCTACACCTTC. It encodes CSVGQVSNYGYTF.

V gene TRBV5-1 combines with J gene TRBJ1-2, with a tentative D call TRBD1 (5 bases). This CDR3 spans 15 amino acids. V was clipped by 4 bases and J by 5 bases, with 18 bases between them. Germline V gene sequence: CDR1 SGHRS, CDR2 YFSETQ. As DNA, the CDR3 is TGCGCCAGCAGCACCAGCGACCAGGGATCTTATGGCTACACCTTC. The encoded protein is CASSTSDQGSYGYTF.

The V call is TRBV11-3, the J call TRBJ2-2; D gene ambiguous. V gave up 5 bases and J gave up 4 bases, with 8 bases separating them. The CDR3 is 13 amino acids. Germline V gene lookup returns CDR1 SGHNT and CDR2 YENEEA. CDR3 residues: CASSPTGTGELFF. CDR3 bases: TGTGCCAGCAGCCCCACGGGCACCGGGGAGCTGTTTTTT.

The chain links TRBV10-3 to TRBJ2-3, with TRBD2 matching 8 bases. CDR1 and CDR2 from the germline V gene are ENHRY and SYGVKD. Trimming took 0 bases from V and 4 from J; bases not matched to a gene: 9. CDR3 length equals 17 residues. CDR3 DNA: TGTGCCATCAGTGAGTCCACGGGGGGGGCCGTCCCAGATACGCAGTATTTT. Amino acids: CAISESTGGAVPDTQYF.

V and J are TRBV10-3 and TRBJ2-5, with 13 nucleotides matching TRBD2. J lost 5 bases, V lost 6 bases, and 3 bases had no gene match. Germline CDR1 is ENHRY and CDR2 is SYGVKD. The CDR3 is 14 amino acids. CDR3 coding DNA: TGTGCCATCAGGGAGACTAGCGGGGGGGAGACCCAGTACTTC. It is translated as CAIRETSGGETQYF.

In the case of this clone: The junction differs from germline at one of its ends, possibly a read error. The gene calls are TRBV12-3 or TRBV12-4 and TRBJ2-1; TRBD1 is a possible D gene (5 bases). This CDR3 region has 12 residues. The CDR3 DNA reads TGTGCCAGCAGTTTACAGACGACAGCCGAGGTCTTC. Protein sequence: CASSLQTTAEVF.

The J gene is TRBJ2-3, the V gene TRBV4-2; 8 bases are a match to TRBD2. CDR1 LGHNA and CDR2 YNFKEQ come from the germline V gene. The CDR3 totals 18 residues. The junction had 10 bases not matched to a gene; V was cut back by 1 base and J by 1 base. The CDR3 reads CASSQVLIGRGGTDTQYF. In DNA, the CDR3 is TGTGCCAGCAGCCAAGTTCTTATTGGGCGGGGGGGCACAGATACGCAGTATTTT.

The rearrangement links TRBV2 to TRBJ1-5; 12 nucleotides align to TRBD1. V shed 6 bases, J shed 5 bases, and the junction held 5 bases outside the gene matches. The germline CDR1 and CDR2 sequences are SNHLY and FYNNEI. The CDR3 runs 15 residues. The CDR3 DNA follows: TGTGCCAGCAGCGCCGGGACAGGGGGCCATCAGCCCCAGCATTTT. Encoded protein: CASSAGTGGHQPQHF.

The chain employs TRBV5-1 and TRBJ1-2, with 8 bases matching TRBD1. Germline V gene lookup returns CDR1 SGHRS and CDR2 YFSETQ. The CDR3 has 16 amino acids. Trimming removed 0 bases from V and 4 bases from J; junction bases left unmatched: 8. CDR3 nucleotide sequence: TGCGCCAGCAGCTTGGTAGGGTCAGGGGGCAGCTATGGCTACACCTTC. Translation gives CASSLVGSGGSYGYTF.

The chain has TRBV12-3 or TRBV12-4 and TRBJ2-7; 9 bases are a match to TRBD1. The ends lost 6 bases at V and 2 bases at J; junction bases unmatched: 2. The CDR3 is 13 amino acids. CDR3 DNA: TGTGCCAGCAGGGGACAGGGACCCTACGAGCAGTACTTC. It specifies CASRGQGPYEQYF.

The chain employs TRBV11-3 and TRBJ2-2, with TRBD1 identical over 11 bases. Trimming took 5 bases from V and 5 from J; bases not matched to a gene: 4. CDR1 SGHNT and CDR2 YENEEA come from the germline V gene. The CDR3 length is 15 residues. The CDR3 loop is CASSPGQGATGELFF. The CDR3 nucleotides read TGTGCCAGCAGCCCAGGACAGGGGGCGACCGGGGAGCTGTTTTTT.

This chain uses TRBV5-4 with TRBJ2-7; TRBD1 aligns across 7 bases. Per germline, CDR1 SGHNT and CDR2 YYREEE (reference sequence). The V and J ends lost 0 bases and 5 bases, in that order; junction bases with no gene match: 11. CDR3 length: 16 residues. The DNA of the CDR3 is TGTGCCAGCAGCTTGGCGGGGAGACAGGGTGGGGACGAGCAGTACTTC. Its translation is CASSLAGRQGGDEQYF.

In DNA, the CDR3 is TGTGCCATCAGTGGGATAAGGGAGGGCCAGCCCCAGCATTTT. Translated, it gives CAISGIREGQPQHF. The chain employs TRBV10-3 and TRBJ1-5; no reliable D call. Germline V gives CDR1 ENHRY, CDR2 SYGVKD. The CDR3 runs 14 residues. Trimming left V 4 bases short and J 7 bases short, with 14 bases between.

This clone showed up just once. The chain joins TRBV19 to TRBJ2-1, with 12 bases aligning to TRBD2. The V segment lost 6 bases and the J segment 5 bases; nucleotides outside the gene matches: 5. This CDR3 is built from 15 residues. The V gene's germline CDR1 is LNHDA and CDR2 SQIVND (reference sequence). The CDR3 region has the DNA TGTGCCAGTAGCCCTAGCGGGGGGGAAAACAATGAGCAGTTCTTC. Its protein is CASSPSGGENNEQFF.

The chain couples TRBV6-5 to TRBJ1-2; 8 bases map to TRBD1. The CDR3 contains 14 residues. Germline V gives CDR1 MNHEY, CDR2 SVGAGI. The V gene end was trimmed by 2 bases and the J gene end by 8 bases; junction bases not matched to a gene: 7. In nucleotides, the CDR3 is TGTGCCAGCAGTTACCTTGCAGGGGGCAAAGGCTACACCTTC. Its protein product is CASSYLAGGKGYTF.

V and J are TRBV18 and TRBJ1-4, with D unclear. Germline V CDR1 and CDR2: KGHSH, LQKENI. This CDR3 region has 14 residues. V was clipped by 2 bases and J by 4 bases, with 8 bases between them. The CDR3 protein is CASSPFDFNEKLFF. DNA for the CDR3: TGTGCCAGCTCACCATTCGACTTTAATGAAAAACTGTTTTTT.

The chain uses TRBV5-1 and TRBJ2-1, with 8 positions matching TRBD2. V was clipped by 2 bases and J by 7 bases; unmatched bases: 17. CDR1 and CDR2 (germline): SGHRS, YFSETQ. The CDR3 is 18 residues long. The CDR3, as DNA: TGCGCCAGCAGCTTAATACCAACGGGACTAGGTCGCCCGAATGAGCAGTTCTTC. It translates to CASSLIPTGLGRPNEQFF.

The rearrangement joins TRBV4-3 to TRBJ2-1, with 11 bases matching TRBD2. V gave up 5 bases and J gave up 6 bases; unmatched junction bases: 3. CDR3 size: 14 residues. Per the germline V gene, CDR1 is LGHNA and CDR2 is YSLEER. For the CDR3, the DNA is TGCGCCAGCAGCTTAGCGGGGGGGGCCAATGAGCAGTTCTTC. It specifies CASSLAGGANEQFF.

The gene calls are TRBV11-2 and TRBJ2-1; 7 nucleotides line up with TRBD2. This CDR3 contains 13 residues. V lost 5 bases to trimming and J lost 7 bases; unmatched junction nucleotides: 5. Per the germline V gene, CDR1 is SGHAT and CDR2 is FQNNGV. CDR3 in DNA: TGTGCCAGCAGCCCCTCAGCGGGAAATGAGCAGTTCTTC. The encoded protein is CASSPSAGNEQFF.

The chain joins TRBV18 to TRBJ1-1; possible D gene TRBD1, 6 bases. Trimming left V 4 bases short and J 3 bases short, with 18 bases between. This CDR3 is built from 16 residues. Germline V gene sequence: CDR1 KGHSH, CDR2 LQKENI. The CDR3 loop reads CASSLLLGQKHTEAFF. CDR3 nucleotide sequence: TGTGCCAGCTCACTCCTACTGGGACAAAAGCACACTGAAGCTTTCTTT. The full variable domain, in which reference TRBV18 and TRBJ1-1 provide the parts outside the CDR3, is NAGVMQNPRHLVRRRGQEARLRCSPMKGHSHVYWYRQLPEEGLKFMVYLQKENIIDESGMPKERFSAEFPKEGPSILRIQQVVRGDSAAYFCASSLLLGQKHTEAFFGQGTRLTVV.

This clone turned up a few times. J is TRBJ1-1 and V is TRBV5-4, with TRBD1 matching 8 bases. Germline V CDR1 and CDR2: SGHNT, YYREEE (reference sequence). V lost 4 bases to trimming and J lost 6 bases; unmatched junction nucleotides: 5. This CDR3 spans 13 amino acids. In nucleotides, the CDR3 is TGTGCCAGCAGCGCGGACAGGGTGGCTGAAGCTTTCTTT. Translated: CASSADRVAEAFF.

The chain is built from TRBV20-1 and TRBJ2-5; D remains unclear. The CDR3 length is 11 residues. V was trimmed by 2 bases and J by 5 bases, leaving 6 bases between them. Germline CDR1 and CDR2: DFQATT and SNEGSKA (reference sequence). The CDR3 here is CSARPSETQYF. CDR3 coding DNA: TGCAGTGCTAGACCTTCGGAGACCCAGTACTTC.

This clone was observed once. This sequence joins TRBV15 and TRBJ2-5; TRBD2 matches at 9 bases. V dropped 5 bases and J dropped 2; count of bases not matched to a gene: 6. The germline V gene encodes CDR1 LNHNV and CDR2 YYDKDF (reference sequence). The CDR3 contains 15 residues. The CDR3 loop is CATSLGTSYQETQYF. CDR3 nucleotide sequence: TGTGCCACCAGCCTCGGGACTAGCTATCAAGAGACCCAGTACTTC.

Turning to this clone: Within the sample, other DNA sequences also encode this same CDR3. The V call is TRBV11-3, the J call TRBJ1-1, with D uncertain. The CDR3 is 12 residues long. CDR1 is SGHNT, CDR2 YENEEA, per germline. The V end was cut by 5 bases, the J end by 5 bases, with 9 bases between. In DNA, the CDR3 is TGTGCCAGCAGCCTAGGTTTAACTGAAGCTTTCTTT. The encoded protein is CASSLGLTEAFF.

CDR3 bases: TGTGCCACCAGCGGTAGGGGGCTTCACACTGAAGCTTTCTTT. It translates to CATSGRGLHTEAFF. This sequence joins TRBV15 and TRBJ1-1, with TRBD1 matching over 7 bases. The CDR3 is made up of 14 amino acids. Trimming cost V 5 bases and J 3 bases; bases outside gene matches: 6. CDR1 LNHNV and CDR2 YYDKDF come from the germline V gene (reference sequence). Complete variable domain (other parts from reference TRBV15 and TRBJ1-1): DAMVIQNPRYQVTQFGKPVTLSCSQTLNHNVMYWYQQKSSQAPKLLFHYYDKDFNNEADTPDNFQSRRPNTSFCFLDIRSPGLGDTAMYLCATSGRGLHTEAFFGQGTRLTVV.

V gene TRBV5-6 combines with J gene TRBJ2-7; TRBD1 aligns across 11 bases. Germline V lookup: CDR1 SGHDT, CDR2 YYEEEE. The CDR3 is 14 amino acids. The J segment lost 5 bases and the V segment lost 4 bases, leaving 5 bases of the junction unmatched. CDR3: CASSAGQGANEQYF. CDR3 in DNA: TGTGCCAGCAGCGCAGGACAGGGGGCAAACGAGCAGTACTTC.

DNA of the CDR3: TGTGCCAGCAGTTTCTATGGGGCCGGCACTGAAGCTTTCTTT. Residues: CASSFYGAGTEAFF. The chain is built from TRBV27 and TRBJ1-1, with a tentative D call TRBD1 (5 bases). CDR3 size: 14 residues. Germline assignment: CDR1 MNHEY and CDR2 SMNVEV (reference sequence). With 3 bases removed from V and 4 bases from J, the gap between germline ends came to 12 bases.

The chain couples TRBV6-2 or TRBV6-3 to TRBJ1-2; D gene ambiguous. CDR3 length equals 14 residues. V lost 2 bases and J 5 bases, leaving 12 bases between the germline ends. Germline V lookup: CDR1 MNHEY, CDR2 SVGEGT. This CDR3 reads CASSYEEGSYGYTF. The CDR3 coding sequence is TGTGCCAGCAGTTACGAAGAGGGCTCTTATGGCTACACCTTC.

In DNA, the CDR3 is TGTGCCAGCAGTCCCAGGGAATCGGAAGGCTACACCTTC. It encodes CASSPRESEGYTF. J is TRBJ1-2 and V is TRBV3-1 (or the pseudogene TRBV3-2); tentatively, D is TRBD1 (5 bases). The CDR3 is 13 residues long. V lost 6 bases and J 8 bases, leaving 16 bases between the germline ends. The V gene's germline CDR1 is LGHDT and CDR2 YNNKEL (reference sequence).

V and J are TRBV29-1 and TRBJ2-7; a weak D match, TRBD1 (8 bases). CDR3 length equals 15 residues. V lost 4 bases to trimming and J lost 2 bases, with 18 bases between them. Germline V CDR1 and CDR2: SQVTM, ANQGSEA. The CDR3 is CSVGGGQDSPYEQYF. The CDR3 region has the DNA TGCAGCGTTGGGGGGGGACAGGATTCTCCCTACGAGCAGTACTTC.